One T cell receptor beta chain is described in this entry. Its target is not known. After expansion with viral peptide pools in the ViraFEST assay, antigen-specific CD4+ T cells were sequenced. CD4+ T cell isolation took place after 10 days of culture. The person had a PCR-confirmed SARS-CoV-2 infection during March to December 2020. Participants got two doses of BNT162b2 or mRNA-1273 vaccine. These data belong to a study of vaccination effects on CD4 cells after COVID-19. Sequenced by immunoSEQ multiplex PCR; TCRdb stores in-frame clones only, minus some. Among 15,000 to 20,000 clones listed, 65% to 75% were seen once. V was clipped by 3 bases and J by 2 bases, with 11 bases between them. The CDR3 runs 14 residues. Germline-derived CDR1 and CDR2 are LNHDA and SQIVND (reference sequence).

This chain uses TRBV19 with TRBJ2-7; weak D call: TRBD1 (5 bases). The receptor was derived from a human donor who had a prior SARS-CoV-2 infection. The sample was CD4+ T cells from PBMCs cultured with SARS-CoV-2 spike peptides, taken after COVID-19 vaccination. The CDR3 DNA reads TGTGCCAGTAGTATTACGACAGCAGCCTACGAGCAGTACTTC. Encoded protein: CASSITTAAYEQYF.